This passage covers 9 T cell receptor beta chains from one sample sequenced in a study of blood T cell repertoires in COVID-19. Profiled with immunoSEQ multiplex PCR; TCRdb holds only in-frame clones, not every one. This sample has some 110,000 clones, with about nine tenths found just once. Sequenced sample: peripheral blood. The receptor source for this set is a human donor with active COVID-19. The donor label of this sample is uncertain.

This clone was observed a single time. The chain uses TRBV10-3 and TRBJ1-2, with D possibly matching TRBD1 (5 bases). Germline lookup yields CDR1 ENHRY and CDR2 SYGVKD. This CDR3 spans 13 amino acids. The V and J ends lost 7 bases and 7 bases respectively, with 16 bases between them. CDR3: CAITPSRDRGYTF. CDR3 DNA sequence: TGTGCCATCACCCCCTCCAGGGATCGTGGCTACACCTTC.

The table lists this clone with a count of one. This chain joins TRBV7-9 and TRBJ1-3; D gene unclear. Trimming pared 1 base from V and 2 bases from J, leaving 9 bases between. Germline CDR1 and CDR2: SEHNR and FQNEAQ (reference sequence). The CDR3 has 15 amino acids. CDR3 amino acids: CASSLDGTTGNTIYF. The DNA of the CDR3 is TGTGCCAGCAGCTTAGATGGCACAACTGGAAACACCATATATTTT. The full variable domain, rest sourced from reference TRBV7-9 and TRBJ1-3, is DTGVSQNPRHKITKRGQNVTFRCDPISEHNRLYWYRQTLGQGPEFLTYFQNEAQLEKSRLLSDRFSAERPKGSFSTLEIQRTEQGDSAMYLCASSLDGTTGNTIYFGEGSWLTVV.

DNA of the CDR3: TGCGCCAGCAGCTTGGAGTCAGGGGGCGGATACGAGCAGTACTTC. Translated, it gives CASSLESGGGYEQYF. The chain is built from TRBV5-1 and TRBJ2-7; 8 bases agree with TRBD1. Germline CDR1 SGHRS, CDR2 YFSETQ. The CDR3 covers 15 residues. The ends lost 0 bases at V and 4 bases at J; junction bases unmatched: 6.

This chain connects TRBV12-2 to TRBJ2-7; no DNA check was done on the table's D call, TRBD2. TRBV12-2 is a documented pseudogene. The CDR3 length is 15 residues. Here the CDR3 reads CASRLAGGWSYEQYF. The CDR3 DNA reads as TGTGCAAGTCGCTTAGCGGGGGGGTGGTCCTACGAGCAGTACTTC.

The V and J genes are TRBV19 and TRBJ2-3; 9 bases align to TRBD2. The V and J ends lost 6 bases and 2 bases, in that order; junction bases with no gene match: 12. CDR3 length: 17 residues. Germline V CDR1 and CDR2: LNHDA, SQIVND (reference sequence). The DNA of the CDR3 is TGTGCCAGTAGGACCCGAGCGGGGGGAAGGCCCACAGATACGCAGTATTTT. This codes for CASRTRAGGRPTDTQYF.

This chain joins TRBV9 and TRBJ2-5, with D uncertain. The CDR3 spans 13 residues. Trimming left V 0 bases short and J 1 base short, with 4 bases between. Germline lookup yields CDR1 SGDLS and CDR2 YYNGEE. The CDR3: CASSVDSQETQYF. CDR3 sequence (DNA): TGTGCCAGCAGCGTAGACAGCCAAGAGACCCAGTACTTC. Filled out from reference TRBV9 and TRBJ2-5, the complete variable domain reads DSGVTQTPKHLITATGQRVTLRCSPRSGDLSVYWYQQSLDQGLQFLIQYYNGEERAKGNILERFSAQQFPDLHSELNLSSLELGDSALYFCASSVDSQETQYFGPGTRLLVL.

This clone showed up just once. The rearrangement links TRBV18 to TRBJ1-1, with TRBD1 as a possible D gene (5 bases). Germline V gives CDR1 KGHSH, CDR2 LQKENI. The V end lost 5 bases, the J end lost 1 base, and 11 bases lay between the germline ends. The CDR3 extends over 14 amino acids. The CDR3 here is CASSSTTGNTEAFF. The CDR3 coding sequence is TGTGCCAGCTCATCCACCACAGGGAACACTGAAGCTTTCTTT. Variable domain in full (rest from reference TRBV18 and TRBJ1-1): NAGVMQNPRHLVRRRGQEARLRCSPMKGHSHVYWYRQLPEEGLKFMVYLQKENIIDESGMPKERFSAEFPKEGPSILRIQQVVRGDSAAYFCASSSTTGNTEAFFGQGTRLTVV.

The chain employs TRBV7-9 and TRBJ2-1; TRBD2 matches 8 bases. The CDR3 contains 16 residues. The V gene's germline CDR1 is SEHNR and CDR2 FQNEAQ (reference sequence). V shed 0 bases and J 8 bases; nucleotides not matched to a gene: 9. In DNA form, the CDR3 reads TGTGCCAGCAGCTTAGCGCAAAGCGGGGGCGGGGATGAGCAGTTCTTC. Its protein product is CASSLAQSGGGDEQFF.

V gene TRBV2 combines with J gene TRBJ1-6, with no clear D. The CDR3 has 13 amino acids. Germline assignment: CDR1 SNHLY and CDR2 FYNNEI. V lost 2 bases and J 4 bases, leaving 3 bases between the germline ends. This CDR3 reads CASSEQYNSPLHF. CDR3 nucleotide sequence: TGTGCCAGCAGTGAACAGTATAATTCACCCCTCCACTTT.